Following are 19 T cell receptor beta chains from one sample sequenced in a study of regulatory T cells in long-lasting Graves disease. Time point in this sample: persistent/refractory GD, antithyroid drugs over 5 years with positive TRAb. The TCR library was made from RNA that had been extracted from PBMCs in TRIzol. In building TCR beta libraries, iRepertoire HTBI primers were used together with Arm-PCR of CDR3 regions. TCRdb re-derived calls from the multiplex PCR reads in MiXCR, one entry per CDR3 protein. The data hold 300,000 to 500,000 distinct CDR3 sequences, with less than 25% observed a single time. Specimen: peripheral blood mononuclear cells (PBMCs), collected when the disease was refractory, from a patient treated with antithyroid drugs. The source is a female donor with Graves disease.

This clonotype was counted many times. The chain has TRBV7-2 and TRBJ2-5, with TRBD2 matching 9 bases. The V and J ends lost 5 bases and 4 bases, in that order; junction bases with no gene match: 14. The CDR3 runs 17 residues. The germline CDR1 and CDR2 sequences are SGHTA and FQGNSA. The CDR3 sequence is CASSRKIAGAGGETQYF. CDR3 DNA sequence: TGTGCCAGCAGCCGAAAGATAGCGGGAGCGGGTGGAGAGACCCAGTACTTC.

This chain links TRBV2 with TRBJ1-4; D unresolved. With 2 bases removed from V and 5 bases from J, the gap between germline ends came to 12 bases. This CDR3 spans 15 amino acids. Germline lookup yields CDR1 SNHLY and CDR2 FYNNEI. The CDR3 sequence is CASSEPTEFNEKLFF. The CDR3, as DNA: TGTGCCAGCAGTGAACCTACTGAATTCAATGAAAAACTGTTTTTT. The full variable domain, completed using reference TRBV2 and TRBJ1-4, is EPEVTQTPSHQVTQMGQEVILRCVPISNHLYFYWYRQILGQKVEFLVSFYNNEISEKSEIFDDQFSVERPDGSNFTLKIRSTKLEDSAMYFCASSEPTEFNEKLFFGSGTQLSVL.

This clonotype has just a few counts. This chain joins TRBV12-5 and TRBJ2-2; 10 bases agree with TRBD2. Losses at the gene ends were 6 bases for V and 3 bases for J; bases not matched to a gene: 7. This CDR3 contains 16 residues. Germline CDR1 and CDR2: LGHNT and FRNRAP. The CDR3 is CASGSSGRIYTGELFF. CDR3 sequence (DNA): TGTGCTAGTGGCTCTAGCGGGAGAATATACACCGGGGAGCTGTTTTTT.

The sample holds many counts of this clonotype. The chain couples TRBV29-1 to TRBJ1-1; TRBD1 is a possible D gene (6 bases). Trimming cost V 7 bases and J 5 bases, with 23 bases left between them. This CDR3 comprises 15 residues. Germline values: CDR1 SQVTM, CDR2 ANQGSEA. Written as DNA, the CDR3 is TGCAGCGCACTCCGGGACACAACCCAGGGGACTGAAGCTTTCTTT. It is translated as CSALRDTTQGTEAFF.

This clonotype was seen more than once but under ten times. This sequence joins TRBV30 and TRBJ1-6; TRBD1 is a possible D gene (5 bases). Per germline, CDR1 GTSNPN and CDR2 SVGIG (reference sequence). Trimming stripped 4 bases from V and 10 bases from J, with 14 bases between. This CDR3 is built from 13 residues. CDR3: CAWNGDEESPLHF. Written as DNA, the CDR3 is TGTGCCTGGAACGGGGACGAAGAATCACCCCTCCACTTT.

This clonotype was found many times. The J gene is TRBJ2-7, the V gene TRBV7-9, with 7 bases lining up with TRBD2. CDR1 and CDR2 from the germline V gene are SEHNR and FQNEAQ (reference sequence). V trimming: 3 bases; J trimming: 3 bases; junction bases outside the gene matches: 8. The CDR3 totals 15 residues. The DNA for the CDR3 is TGTGCCAGCAGCTTTACTAGCGCCCTCATCTACGAGCAGTACTTC. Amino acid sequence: CASSFTSALIYEQYF.

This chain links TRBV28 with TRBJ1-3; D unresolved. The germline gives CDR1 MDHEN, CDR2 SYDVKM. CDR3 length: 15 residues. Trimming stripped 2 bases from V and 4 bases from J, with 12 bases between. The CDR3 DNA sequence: TGTGCCAGCAGTTTAGGCGGGGTATCCGGAAACACCATATATTTT. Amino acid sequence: CASSLGGVSGNTIYF.

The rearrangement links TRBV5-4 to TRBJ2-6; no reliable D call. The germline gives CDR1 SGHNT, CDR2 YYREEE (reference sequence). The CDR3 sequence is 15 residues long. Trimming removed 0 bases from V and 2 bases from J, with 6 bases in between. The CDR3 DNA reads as TGTGCCAGCAGCTTGGGGGTAACTGGGGCCAACGTCCTGACTTTC. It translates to CASSLGVTGANVLTF.

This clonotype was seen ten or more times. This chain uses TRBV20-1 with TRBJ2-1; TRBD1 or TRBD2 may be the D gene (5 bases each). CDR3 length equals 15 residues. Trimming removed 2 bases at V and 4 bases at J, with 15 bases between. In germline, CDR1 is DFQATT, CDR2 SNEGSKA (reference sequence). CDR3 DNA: TGCAGTGCTAGATCCGGGACGGATAAGTACAATGAGCAGTTCTTC. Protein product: CSARSGTDKYNEQFF.

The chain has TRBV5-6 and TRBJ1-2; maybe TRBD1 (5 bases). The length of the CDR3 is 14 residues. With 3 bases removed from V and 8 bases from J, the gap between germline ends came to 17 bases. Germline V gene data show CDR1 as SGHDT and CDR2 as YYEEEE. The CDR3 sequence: CASSSLGRGWGYTF. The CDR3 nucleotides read TGTGCCAGCAGCTCCCTTGGGAGGGGCTGGGGCTACACCTTC.

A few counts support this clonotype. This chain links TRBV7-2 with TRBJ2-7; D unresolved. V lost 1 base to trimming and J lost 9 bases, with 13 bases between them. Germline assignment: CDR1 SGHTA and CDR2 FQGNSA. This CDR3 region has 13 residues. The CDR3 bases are TGTGCCAGCAGCTTAGAGGACGGCCTGGGGCAGTACTTC. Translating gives CASSLEDGLGQYF.

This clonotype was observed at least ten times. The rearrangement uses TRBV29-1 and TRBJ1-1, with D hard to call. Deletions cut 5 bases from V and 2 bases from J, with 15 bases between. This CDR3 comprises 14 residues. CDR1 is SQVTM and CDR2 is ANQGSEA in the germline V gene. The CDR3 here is CSVRSAGINTEAFF. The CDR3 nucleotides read TGCAGCGTTCGTAGTGCGGGAATAAACACTGAAGCTTTCTTT.

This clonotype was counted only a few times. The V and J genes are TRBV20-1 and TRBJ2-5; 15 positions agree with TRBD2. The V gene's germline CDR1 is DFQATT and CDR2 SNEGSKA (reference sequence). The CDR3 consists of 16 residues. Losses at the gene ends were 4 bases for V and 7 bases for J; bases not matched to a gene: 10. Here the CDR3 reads CSAKGLAGGPWVTQYF. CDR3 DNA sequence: TGCAGTGCTAAAGGACTAGCGGGAGGGCCTTGGGTGACCCAGTACTTC.

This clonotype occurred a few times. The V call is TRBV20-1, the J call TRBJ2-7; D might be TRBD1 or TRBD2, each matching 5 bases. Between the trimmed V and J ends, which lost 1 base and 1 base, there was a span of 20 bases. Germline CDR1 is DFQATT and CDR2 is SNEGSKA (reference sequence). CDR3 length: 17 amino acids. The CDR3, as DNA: TGCAGTGCTAGAGCCCCCATTGTGTGGGGGAGATCCTACGAGCAGTACTTC. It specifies CSARAPIVWGRSYEQYF.

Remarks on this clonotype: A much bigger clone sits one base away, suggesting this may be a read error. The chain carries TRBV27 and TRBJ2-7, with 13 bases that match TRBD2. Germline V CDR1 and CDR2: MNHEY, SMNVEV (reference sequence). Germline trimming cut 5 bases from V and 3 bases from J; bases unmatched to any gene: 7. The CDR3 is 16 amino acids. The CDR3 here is CASSARTSGRIYEQYF. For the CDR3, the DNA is TGTGCCAGCAGTGCCAGGACTAGCGGGAGAATCTACGAGCAGTACTTC.

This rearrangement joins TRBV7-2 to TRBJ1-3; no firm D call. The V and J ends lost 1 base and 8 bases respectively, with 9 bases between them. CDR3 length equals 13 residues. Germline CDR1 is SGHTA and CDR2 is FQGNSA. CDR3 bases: TGTGCCAGCAGCTTAGGGCCCGGTGACACCATATATTTT. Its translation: CASSLGPGDTIYF.

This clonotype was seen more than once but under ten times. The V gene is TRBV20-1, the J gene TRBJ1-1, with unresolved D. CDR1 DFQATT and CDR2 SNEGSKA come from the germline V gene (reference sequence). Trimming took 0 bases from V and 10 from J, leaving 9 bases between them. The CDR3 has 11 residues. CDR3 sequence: CSARDGPGAFF. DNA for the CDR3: TGCAGTGCTAGAGACGGCCCGGGAGCTTTCTTT.

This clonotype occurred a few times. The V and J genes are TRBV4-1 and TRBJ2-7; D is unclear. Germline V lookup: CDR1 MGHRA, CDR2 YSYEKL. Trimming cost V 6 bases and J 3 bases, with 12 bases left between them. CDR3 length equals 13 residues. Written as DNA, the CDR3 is TGCGCCAGCAGTCTAACCAATTTCTACGAGCAGTACTTC. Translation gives CASSLTNFYEQYF.

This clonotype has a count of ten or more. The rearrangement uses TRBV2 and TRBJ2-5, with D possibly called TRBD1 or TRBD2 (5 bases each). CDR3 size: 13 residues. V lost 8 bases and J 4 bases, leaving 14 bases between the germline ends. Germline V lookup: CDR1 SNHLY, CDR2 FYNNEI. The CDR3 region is CASLRDLGETQYF. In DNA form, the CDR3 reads TGTGCCAGCTTACGGGACCTGGGAGAGACCCAGTACTTC.